One TCR beta chain is described in this entry. This entry belongs to a study of blood T cells in healthy people across ages. Germline lookup yields CDR1 SGDLS and CDR2 YYNGEE. The CDR3 runs to 16 residues. With V trimmed by 3 bases and J by 5 bases, 13 bases remained unmatched. Then a second PCR, running roughly 7 to 11 cycles, was carried out with a sample-barcoded 5' primer and a J-beta primer mix. TCRdb re-called the 5' RACE reads with MiXCR, one entry per CDR3 protein. The sample consists of around 1,100,000 distinct CDR3 sequences, more than 30% of them appearing once. The V and J genes are TRBV9 and TRBJ1-1; 7 bases fit TRBD1. Sequencing was done on a sample of blood. This TCR was recovered from a man younger than 35 in good health. CDR3 sequence (DNA): TGTGCCAGCAGCGGAGGGGAGACAGGGATGGGGACTGAAGCTTTCTTT. Translation: CASSGGETGMGTEAFF. Variable domain in full (rest from reference TRBV9 and TRBJ1-1): DSGVTQTPKHLITATGQRVTLRCSPRSGDLSVYWYQQSLDQGLQFLIQYYNGEERAKGNILERFSAQQFPDLHSELNLSSLELGDSALYFCASSGGETGMGTEAFFGQGTRLTVV.